The 6 T cell receptor beta chains in this list originate from one sample, sequenced in a study of shared clonotypes between healthy human individuals. Assay: immunoSEQ multiplex PCR; the TCRdb copy retains only in-frame clones and omits some. This table has some 2.1 million clones, 93% appearing once. As defined, naive CD8 cells were CD45RO-negative and positively selected for CCR7, with terminally differentiated effector memory CD45RA+ cells excluded. Sequenced: naive CD8+ T cells from PBMCs. The receptors were gathered from a man between 18 and 29 years old in good health. Some clones in this sample may be carry-over from other donors' samples.

V usage is TRBV13 and J usage is TRBJ2-7, with 7 bases that match TRBD2. Trimming removed 5 bases from V and 2 bases from J; junction bases left unmatched: 9. CDR3 length: 15 amino acids. The germline V gene encodes CDR1 PRHDT and CDR2 FYEKMQ (reference sequence). DNA for the CDR3: TGTGCCAGCAGCCTCAGCGGGAAAGGGACCTACGAGCAGTACTTC. It yields the protein CASSLSGKGTYEQYF. The whole variable domain, remainder taken from reference TRBV13 and TRBJ2-7, is AAGVIQSPRHLIKEKRETATLKCYPIPRHDTVYWYQQGPGQDPQFLISFYEKMQSDKGSIPDRFSAQQFSDYHSELNMSSLELGDSALYFCASSLSGKGTYEQYFGPGTRLTVT.

The chain joins TRBV7-9 to TRBJ2-7; TRBD1 aligns across 9 bases. This CDR3 region has 16 residues. The trim removed 5 bases at V and 4 bases at J, leaving 12 bases unmatched. Germline V CDR1 and CDR2: SEHNR, FQNEAQ (reference sequence). CDR3 sequence: CASSPKPGQGRYEQYF. The CDR3 DNA reads as TGTGCCAGCAGCCCGAAGCCGGGACAGGGAAGATACGAGCAGTACTTC. The complete variable domain, with remaining parts taken from reference TRBV7-9 and TRBJ2-7, reads DTGVSQNPRHKITKRGQNVTFRCDPISEHNRLYWYRQTLGQGPEFLTYFQNEAQLEKSRLLSDRFSAERPKGSFSTLEIQRTEQGDSAMYLCASSPKPGQGRYEQYFGPGTRLTVT.

Comments on this clone: This sample includes further DNA sequences coding for the same CDR3. As DNA, the CDR3 is TGCGCCAGCAGCTTGTCTGGGGCCAACGTCCTGACTTTC. Translating gives CASSLSGANVLTF. This rearrangement joins TRBV5-1 to TRBJ2-6, with D uncertain. Trimming left V 1 base short and J 1 base short, with 0 bases between. Germline assignment: CDR1 SGHRS and CDR2 YFSETQ. The CDR3 is 13 residues long.

Comments on this clone: The sample contains more than one DNA sequence encoding this CDR3. This sequence joins TRBV28 and TRBJ2-7, with D perhaps matching TRBD1 or TRBD2 (6 bases each). The CDR3 runs 13 residues. V lost 3 bases to trimming and J lost 6 bases, with 12 bases between them. Per germline, CDR1 MDHEN and CDR2 SYDVKM. The chain's CDR3 is CASSLEEGGEQYF. The CDR3 nucleotides read TGTGCCAGCAGTTTGGAGGAGGGGGGCGAGCAGTACTTC. Combining the CDR3 with reference TRBV28 and TRBJ2-7 gives the whole variable domain DVKVTQSSRYLVKRTGEKVFLECVQDMDHENMFWYRQDPGLGLRLIYFSYDVKMKEKGDIPEGYSVSREKKERFSLILESASTNQTSMYLCASSLEEGGEQYFGPGTRLTVT.

The gene calls are TRBV9 and TRBJ2-1; 9 bases line up with TRBD1. J was trimmed by 9 bases and V by 2 bases; bases with no gene match: 18. Per germline, CDR1 SGDLS and CDR2 YYNGEE. The CDR3 is made up of 18 amino acids. CDR3 nucleotide sequence: TGTGCCAGCAGCGTTAACCAACGGGCCGGACAGGGGACCCTTGAGCAGTTCTTC. Its translation is CASSVNQRAGQGTLEQFF.

The chain combines TRBV6-4 with TRBJ2-3; 9 bases match TRBD2. The V segment lost 0 bases and the J segment 8 bases; nucleotides outside the gene matches: 9. The CDR3 contains 16 residues. Germline V CDR1 and CDR2: MRHNA, SNTAGT. Here the CDR3 DNA reads TGTGCCAGCAGTGACTCGAGATTAGCGGGAGTTGGTACGCAGTATTTT. Encoded protein: CASSDSRLAGVGTQYF.